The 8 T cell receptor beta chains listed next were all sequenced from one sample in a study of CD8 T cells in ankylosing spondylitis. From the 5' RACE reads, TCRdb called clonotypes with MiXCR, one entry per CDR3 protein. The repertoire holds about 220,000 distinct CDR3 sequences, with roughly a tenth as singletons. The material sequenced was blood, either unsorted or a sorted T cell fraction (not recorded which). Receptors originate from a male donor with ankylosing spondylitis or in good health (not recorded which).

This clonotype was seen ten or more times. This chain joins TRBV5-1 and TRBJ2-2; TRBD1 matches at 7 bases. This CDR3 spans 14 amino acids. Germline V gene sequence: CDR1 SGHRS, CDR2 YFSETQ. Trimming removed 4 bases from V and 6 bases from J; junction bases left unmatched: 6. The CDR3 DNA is TGCGCCAGCAGCGGGGACAGCCTCTCCGGGGAGCTGTTTTTT. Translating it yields CASSGDSLSGELFF.

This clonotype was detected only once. As DNA, the CDR3 is TGCAGCGTTGAATGGCTTATGAACACTGAAGCTTTCTTT. Protein product: CSVEWLMNTEAFF. The rearrangement links TRBV29-1 to TRBJ1-1; no definite D call. CDR3 length: 13 amino acids. CDR1 is SQVTM, CDR2 ANQGSEA, per germline. V was clipped by 2 bases and J by 0 bases, with 7 bases between them.

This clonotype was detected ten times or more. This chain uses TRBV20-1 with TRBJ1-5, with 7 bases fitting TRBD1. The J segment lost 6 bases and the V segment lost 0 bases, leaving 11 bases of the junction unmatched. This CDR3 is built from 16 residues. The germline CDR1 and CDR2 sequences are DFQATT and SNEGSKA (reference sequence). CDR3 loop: CSARDLRQGSGQPQHF. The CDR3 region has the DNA TGCAGTGCTAGAGATCTGAGACAGGGATCGGGTCAGCCCCAGCATTTT.

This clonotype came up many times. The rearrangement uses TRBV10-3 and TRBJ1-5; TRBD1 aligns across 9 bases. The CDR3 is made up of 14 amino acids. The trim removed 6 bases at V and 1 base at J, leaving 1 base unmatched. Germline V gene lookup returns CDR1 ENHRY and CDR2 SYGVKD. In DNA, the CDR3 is TGTGCCATCAGAGGGACAGGGAGCAATCAGCCCCAGCATTTT. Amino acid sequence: CAIRGTGSNQPQHF.

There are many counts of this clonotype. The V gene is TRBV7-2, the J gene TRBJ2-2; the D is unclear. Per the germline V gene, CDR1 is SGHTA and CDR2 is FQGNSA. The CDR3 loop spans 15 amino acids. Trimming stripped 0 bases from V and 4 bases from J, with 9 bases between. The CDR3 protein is CASSLARMATGELFF. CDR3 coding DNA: TGTGCCAGCAGCTTAGCGAGGATGGCCACCGGGGAGCTGTTTTTT.

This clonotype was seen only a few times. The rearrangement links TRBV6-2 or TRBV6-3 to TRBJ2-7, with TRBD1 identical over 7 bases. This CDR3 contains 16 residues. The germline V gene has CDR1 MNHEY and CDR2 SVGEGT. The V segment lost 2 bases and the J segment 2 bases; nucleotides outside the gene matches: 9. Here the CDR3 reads CASSYTRQGRTYEQYF. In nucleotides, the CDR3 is TGTGCCAGCAGTTACACGCGACAGGGAAGGACCTACGAGCAGTACTTC.

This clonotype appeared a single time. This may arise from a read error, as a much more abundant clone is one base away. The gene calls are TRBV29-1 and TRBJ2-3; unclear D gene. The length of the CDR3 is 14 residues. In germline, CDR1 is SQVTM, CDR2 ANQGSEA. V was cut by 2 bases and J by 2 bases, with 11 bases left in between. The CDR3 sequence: CSVEYETLTDTQYF. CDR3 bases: TGCAGCGTTGAATATGAGACTCTCACAGATACGCAGTATTTT.

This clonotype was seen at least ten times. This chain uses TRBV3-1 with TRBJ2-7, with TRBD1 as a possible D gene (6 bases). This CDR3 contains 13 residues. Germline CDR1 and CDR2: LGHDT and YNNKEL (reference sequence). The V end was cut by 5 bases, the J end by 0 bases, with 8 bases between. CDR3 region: CASSGGYSYEQYF. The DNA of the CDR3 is TGTGCCAGCAGCGGGGGCTACTCCTACGAGCAGTACTTC.